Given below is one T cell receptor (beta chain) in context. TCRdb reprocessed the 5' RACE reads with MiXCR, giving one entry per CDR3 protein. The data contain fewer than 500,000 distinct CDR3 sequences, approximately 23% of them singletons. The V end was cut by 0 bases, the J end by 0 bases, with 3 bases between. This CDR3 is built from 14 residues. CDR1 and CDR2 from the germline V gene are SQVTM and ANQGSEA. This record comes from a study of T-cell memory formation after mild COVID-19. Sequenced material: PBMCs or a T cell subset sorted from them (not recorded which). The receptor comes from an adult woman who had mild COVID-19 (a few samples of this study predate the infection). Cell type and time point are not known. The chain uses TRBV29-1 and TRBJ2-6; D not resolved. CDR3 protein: CSVEEDSGANVLTF. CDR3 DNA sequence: TGCAGCGTTGAAGAGGACTCTGGGGCCAACGTCCTGACTTTC.